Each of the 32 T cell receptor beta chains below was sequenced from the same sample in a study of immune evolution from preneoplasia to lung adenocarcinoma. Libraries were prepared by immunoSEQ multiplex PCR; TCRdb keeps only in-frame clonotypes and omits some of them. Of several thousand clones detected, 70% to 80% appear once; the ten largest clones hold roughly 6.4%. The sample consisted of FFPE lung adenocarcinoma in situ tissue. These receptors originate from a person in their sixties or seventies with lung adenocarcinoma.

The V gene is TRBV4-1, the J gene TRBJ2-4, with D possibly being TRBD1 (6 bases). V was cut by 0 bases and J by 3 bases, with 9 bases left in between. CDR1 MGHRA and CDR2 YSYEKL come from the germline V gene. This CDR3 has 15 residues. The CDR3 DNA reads TGCGCCAGCAGCCAAGAACCAGGGGTCAAAAACATTCAGTACTTC. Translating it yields CASSQEPGVKNIQYF.

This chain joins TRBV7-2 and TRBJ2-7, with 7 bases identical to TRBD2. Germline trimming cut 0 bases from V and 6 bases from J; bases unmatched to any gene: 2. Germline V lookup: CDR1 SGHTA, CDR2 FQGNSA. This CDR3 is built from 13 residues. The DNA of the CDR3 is TGTGCCAGCAGCTTAGCCGGGAGGAGCGAGCAGTACTTC. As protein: CASSLAGRSEQYF.

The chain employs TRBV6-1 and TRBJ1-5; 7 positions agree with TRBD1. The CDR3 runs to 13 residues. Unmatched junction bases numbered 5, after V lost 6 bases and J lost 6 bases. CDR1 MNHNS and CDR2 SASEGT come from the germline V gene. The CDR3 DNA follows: TGTGCCAGCAGCCAGGGGGGGGCTCAGCCCCAGCATTTT. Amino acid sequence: CASSQGGAQPQHF.

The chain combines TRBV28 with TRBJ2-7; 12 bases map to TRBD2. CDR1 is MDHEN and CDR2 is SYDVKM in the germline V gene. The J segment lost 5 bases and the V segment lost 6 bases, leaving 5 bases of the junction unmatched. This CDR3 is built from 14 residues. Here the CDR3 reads CASRYLAGGDEQYF. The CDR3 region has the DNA TGTGCCAGCAGGTATCTAGCGGGGGGGGACGAGCAGTACTTC. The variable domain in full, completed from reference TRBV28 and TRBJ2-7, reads DVKVTQSSRYLVKRTGEKVFLECVQDMDHENMFWYRQDPGLGLRLIYFSYDVKMKEKGDIPEGYSVSREKKERFSLILESASTNQTSMYLCASRYLAGGDEQYFGPGTRLTVT.

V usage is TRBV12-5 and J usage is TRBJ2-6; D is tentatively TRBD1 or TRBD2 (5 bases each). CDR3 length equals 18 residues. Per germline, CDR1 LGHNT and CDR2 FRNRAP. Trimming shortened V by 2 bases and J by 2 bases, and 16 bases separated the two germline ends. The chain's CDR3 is CASGLQNPRGAGANVLTF. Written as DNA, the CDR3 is TGTGCTAGTGGTTTGCAAAACCCCCGGGGCGCTGGGGCCAACGTCCTGACTTTC.

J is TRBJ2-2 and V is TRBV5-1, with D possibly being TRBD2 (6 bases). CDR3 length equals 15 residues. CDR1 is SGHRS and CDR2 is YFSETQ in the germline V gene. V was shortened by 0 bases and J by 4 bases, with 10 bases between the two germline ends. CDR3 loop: CASSLATRITGELFF. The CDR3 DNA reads TGCGCCAGCAGCTTGGCGACTAGAATCACCGGGGAGCTGTTTTTT.

CDR3 protein: CASSQGHSGNTIYF. CDR3 DNA: TGCGCCAGCAGCCAAGGTCACTCTGGAAACACCATATATTTT. The V gene is TRBV4-3, the J gene TRBJ1-3; D call uncertain. The CDR3 loop spans 14 amino acids. Per germline, CDR1 LGHNA and CDR2 YSLEER. V was trimmed by 1 base and J by 0 bases, leaving 4 bases between them.

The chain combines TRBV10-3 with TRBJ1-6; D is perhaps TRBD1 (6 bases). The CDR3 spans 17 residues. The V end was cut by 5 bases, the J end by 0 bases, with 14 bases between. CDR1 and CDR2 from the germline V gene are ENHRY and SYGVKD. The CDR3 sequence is CAISTGQLSSYNSPLHF. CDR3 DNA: TGTGCCATCAGTACCGGACAGTTAAGCTCCTATAATTCACCCCTCCACTTT.

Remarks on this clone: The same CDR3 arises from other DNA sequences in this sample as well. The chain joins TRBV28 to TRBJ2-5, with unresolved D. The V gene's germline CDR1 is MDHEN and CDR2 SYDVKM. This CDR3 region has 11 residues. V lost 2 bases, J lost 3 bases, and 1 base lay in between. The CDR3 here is CASSLEETQYF. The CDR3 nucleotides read TGTGCCAGCAGTTTAGAAGAGACCCAGTACTTC.

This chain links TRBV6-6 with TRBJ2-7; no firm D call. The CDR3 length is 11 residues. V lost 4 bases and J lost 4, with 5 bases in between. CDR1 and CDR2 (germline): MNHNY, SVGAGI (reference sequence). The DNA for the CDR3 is TGTGCCAGCAGTTCTCAATACGAGCAGTACTTC. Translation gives CASSSQYEQYF.

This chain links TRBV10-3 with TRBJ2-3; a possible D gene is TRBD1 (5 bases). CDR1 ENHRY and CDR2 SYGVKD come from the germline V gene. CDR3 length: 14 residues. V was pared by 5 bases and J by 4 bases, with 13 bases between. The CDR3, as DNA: TGTGCCATCAGTTTGCAGGGCTCGGCAGATACGCAGTATTTT. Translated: CAISLQGSADTQYF.

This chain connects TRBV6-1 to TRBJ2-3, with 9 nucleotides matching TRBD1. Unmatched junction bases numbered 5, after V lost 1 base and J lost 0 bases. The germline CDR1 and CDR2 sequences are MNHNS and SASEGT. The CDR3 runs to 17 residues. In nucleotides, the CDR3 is TGTGCCAGCAGTGAAGATTTTGGGACAGGGAGCACAGATACGCAGTATTTT. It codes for CASSEDFGTGSTDTQYF.

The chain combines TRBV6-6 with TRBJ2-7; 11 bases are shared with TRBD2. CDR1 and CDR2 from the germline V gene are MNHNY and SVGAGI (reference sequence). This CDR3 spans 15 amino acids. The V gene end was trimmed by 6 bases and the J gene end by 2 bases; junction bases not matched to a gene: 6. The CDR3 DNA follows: TGTGCCAGCAGCTTGACTAGCGGGGTAACCTACGAGCAGTACTTC. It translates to CASSLTSGVTYEQYF.

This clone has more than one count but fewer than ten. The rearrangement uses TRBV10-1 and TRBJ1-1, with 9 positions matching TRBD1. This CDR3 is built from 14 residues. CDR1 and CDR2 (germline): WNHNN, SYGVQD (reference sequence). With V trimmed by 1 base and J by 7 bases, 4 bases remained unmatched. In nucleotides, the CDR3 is TGCGCCAGCAGTGAGTACGGGACAGGGAGTGAAGCTTTCTTT. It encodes CASSEYGTGSEAFF.

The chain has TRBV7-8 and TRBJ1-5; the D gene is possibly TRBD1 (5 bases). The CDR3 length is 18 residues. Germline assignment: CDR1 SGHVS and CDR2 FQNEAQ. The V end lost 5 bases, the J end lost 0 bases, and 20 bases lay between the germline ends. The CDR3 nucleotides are TGTGCCAGCAGCCCCGACAGCCCGGACCACCCTAGCAATCAGCCCCAGCATTTT. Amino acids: CASSPDSPDHPSNQPQHF.

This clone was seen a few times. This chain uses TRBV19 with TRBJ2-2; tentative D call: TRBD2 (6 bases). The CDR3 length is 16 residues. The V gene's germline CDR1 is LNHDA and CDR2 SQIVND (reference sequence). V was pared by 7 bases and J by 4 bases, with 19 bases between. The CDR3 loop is CASIPRQGGGTGELFF. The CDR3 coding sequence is TGTGCCAGTATTCCCCGGCAGGGAGGTGGCACCGGGGAGCTGTTTTTT.

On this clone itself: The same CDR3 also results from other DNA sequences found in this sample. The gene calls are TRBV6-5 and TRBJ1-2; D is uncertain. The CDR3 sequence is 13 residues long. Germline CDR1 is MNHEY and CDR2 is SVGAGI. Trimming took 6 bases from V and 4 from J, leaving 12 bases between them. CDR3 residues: CASSPGGTYGYTF. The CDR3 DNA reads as TGTGCCAGCAGCCCGGGTGGCACCTATGGCTACACCTTC.

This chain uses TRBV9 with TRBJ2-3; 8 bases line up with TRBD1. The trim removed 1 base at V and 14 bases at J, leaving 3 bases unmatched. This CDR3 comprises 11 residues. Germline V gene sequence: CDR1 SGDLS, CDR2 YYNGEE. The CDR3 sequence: CASSVKTGVYF. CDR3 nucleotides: TGTGCCAGCAGCGTAAAGACAGGGGTGTATTTT.

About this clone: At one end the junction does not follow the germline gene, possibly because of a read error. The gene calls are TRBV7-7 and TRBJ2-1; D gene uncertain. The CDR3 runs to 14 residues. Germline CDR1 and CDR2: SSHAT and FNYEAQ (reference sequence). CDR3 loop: CASSLAGSYNEQFF. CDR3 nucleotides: TGTGCTAGCAGCTTGGCAGGCTCCTACAATGAGCAGTTCTTC.

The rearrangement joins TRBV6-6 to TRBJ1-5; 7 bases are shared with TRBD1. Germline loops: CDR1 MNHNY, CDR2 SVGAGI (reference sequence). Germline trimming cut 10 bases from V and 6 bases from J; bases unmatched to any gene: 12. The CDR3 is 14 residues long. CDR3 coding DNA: TGTGCCACCAGGGGAGGGGGGGACAGTCAGCCCCAGCATTTT. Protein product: CATRGGGDSQPQHF.

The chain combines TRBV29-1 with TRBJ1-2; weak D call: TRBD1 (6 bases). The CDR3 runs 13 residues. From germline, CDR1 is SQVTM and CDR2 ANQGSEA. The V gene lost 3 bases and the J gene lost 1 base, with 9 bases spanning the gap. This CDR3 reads CSVDQGSNYGYTF. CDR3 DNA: TGCAGCGTTGACCAGGGGAGTAACTATGGCTACACCTTC.

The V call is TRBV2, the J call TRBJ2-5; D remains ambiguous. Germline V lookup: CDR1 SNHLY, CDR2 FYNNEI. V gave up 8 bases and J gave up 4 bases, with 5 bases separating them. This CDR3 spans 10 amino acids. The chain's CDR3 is CASDGETQYF. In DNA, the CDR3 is TGTGCCAGCGATGGAGAGACCCAGTACTTC. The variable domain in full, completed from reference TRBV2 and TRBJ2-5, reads EPEVTQTPSHQVTQMGQEVILRCVPISNHLYFYWYRQILGQKVEFLVSFYNNEISEKSEIFDDQFSVERPDGSNFTLKIRSTKLEDSAMYFCASDGETQYFGPGTRLLVL.

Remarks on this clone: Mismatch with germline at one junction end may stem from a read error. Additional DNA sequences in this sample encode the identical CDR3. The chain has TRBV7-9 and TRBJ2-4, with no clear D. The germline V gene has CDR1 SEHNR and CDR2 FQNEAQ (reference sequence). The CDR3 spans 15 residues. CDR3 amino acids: CASSLGFSSKNIQYF. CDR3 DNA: TGTGCCAGCAGCTTAGGTTTCTCCTCCAAAAACATTCAATACTTC.

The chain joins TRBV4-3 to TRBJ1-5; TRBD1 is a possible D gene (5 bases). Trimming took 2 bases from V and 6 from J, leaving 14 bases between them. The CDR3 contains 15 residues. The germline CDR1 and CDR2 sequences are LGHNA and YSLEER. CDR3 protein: CASSQFRASGQPQHF. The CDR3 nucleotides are TGCGCCAGCAGCCAATTCAGGGCGTCGGGTCAGCCCCAGCATTTT.

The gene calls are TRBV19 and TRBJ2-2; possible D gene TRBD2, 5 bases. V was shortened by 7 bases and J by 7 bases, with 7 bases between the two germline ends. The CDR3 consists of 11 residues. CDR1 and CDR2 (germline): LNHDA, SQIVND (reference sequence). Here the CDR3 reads CASNSGGELFF. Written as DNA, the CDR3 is TGTGCCAGTAACAGCGGCGGGGAGCTGTTTTTT.

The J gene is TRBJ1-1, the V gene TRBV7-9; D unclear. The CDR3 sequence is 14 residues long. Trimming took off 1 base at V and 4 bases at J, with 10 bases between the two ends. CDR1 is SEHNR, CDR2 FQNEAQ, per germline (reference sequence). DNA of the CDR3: TGTGCCAGCAGCTTAGATTGGTCCGGCACTGAAGCTTTCTTT. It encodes CASSLDWSGTEAFF.

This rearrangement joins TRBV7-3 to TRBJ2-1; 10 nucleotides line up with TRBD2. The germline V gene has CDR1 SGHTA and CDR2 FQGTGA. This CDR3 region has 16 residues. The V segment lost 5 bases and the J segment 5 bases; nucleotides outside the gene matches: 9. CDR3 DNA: TGTGCCAGCAGCCACATTAGCGGGGGGTCCCACAATGAGCAGTTCTTC. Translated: CASSHISGGSHNEQFF.

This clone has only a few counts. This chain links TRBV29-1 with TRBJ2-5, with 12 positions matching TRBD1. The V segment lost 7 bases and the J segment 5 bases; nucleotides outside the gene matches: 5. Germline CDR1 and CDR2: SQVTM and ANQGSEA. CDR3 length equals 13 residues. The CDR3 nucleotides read TGCAGCGCCCGGGACAGGGGGCGTGAGACCCAGTACTTC. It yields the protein CSARDRGRETQYF.

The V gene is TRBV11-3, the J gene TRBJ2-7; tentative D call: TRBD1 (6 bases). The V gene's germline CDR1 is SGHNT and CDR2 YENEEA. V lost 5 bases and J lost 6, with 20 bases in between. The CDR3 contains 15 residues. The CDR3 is CASSQAATGQREQYF. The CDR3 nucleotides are TGTGCCAGCAGCCAGGCCGCGACAGGACAACGCGAGCAGTACTTC.

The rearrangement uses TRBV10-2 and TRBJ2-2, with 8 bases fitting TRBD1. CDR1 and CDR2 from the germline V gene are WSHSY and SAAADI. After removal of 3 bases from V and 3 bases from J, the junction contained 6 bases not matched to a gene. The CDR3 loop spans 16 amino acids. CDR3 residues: CASSDRTGLDTGELFF. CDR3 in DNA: TGCGCCAGCAGTGACCGGACAGGGCTCGACACCGGGGAGCTGTTTTTT.

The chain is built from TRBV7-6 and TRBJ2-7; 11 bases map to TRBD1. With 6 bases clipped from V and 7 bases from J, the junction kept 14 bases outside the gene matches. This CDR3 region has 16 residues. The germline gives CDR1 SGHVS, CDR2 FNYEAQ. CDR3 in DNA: TGTGCCAGCAGTAGCCCTGTGGGACAGGGGGTCCGGGAGCAGTACTTC. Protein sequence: CASSSPVGQGVREQYF.

As DNA, the CDR3 is TGCAGCGTTGGGGCTAGTTTCTACGAGCAGTACTTC. This sequence encodes CSVGASFYEQYF. This chain joins TRBV29-1 and TRBJ2-7; D is uncertain. The CDR3 length is 12 residues. Trimming removed 4 bases at V and 3 bases at J, with 10 bases between. Germline CDR1 SQVTM, CDR2 ANQGSEA.